This paragraph reports one T cell receptor beta chain. TCRbeta library construction was performed incorporating unique molecular identifiers. TCRdb ran MiXCR on the PCR reads and lists one entry per CDR3 protein. The sample shows some 500,000 distinct CDR3 sequences, approximately 30% of them seen only once. Germline loops: CDR1 MDHEN, CDR2 SYDVKM. This CDR3 contains 12 residues. The V end lost 5 bases, the J end lost 4 bases, and 8 bases lay between the germline ends. This sample was included in a study of T-cell reconstitution after alpha-beta-depleted transplantation in children. The gene calls are TRBV28 and TRBJ1-2; unclear D gene. This sequence originates from a human donor who donated a stem cell graft to a child with aplastic anemia. The starting material was PBMCs from the stem cell graft donor, obtained from the stem cell graft. The CDR3 region has the DNA TGTGCCAGCAGTGCCAATGTCTATGGCTACACCTTC. The encoded protein is CASSANVYGYTF.